This T cell receptor beta chain is drawn from a study of a mutant IDH1 vaccine in newly diagnosed glioma. Turning to the study itself: Treated patients showed a male proportion of roughly 60%, a female proportion of roughly 38%, and a mean age of 40.4 years. Most had both radiotherapy and temozolomide beforehand; others had only one.

Using immunoSEQ multiplex PCR, the repertoire was profiled, and TCRdb retains in-frame clones only, with some absent. The sample has some 87,000 clones, around 77% seen once. Noted time point: baseline, week 1 (first vaccination visit). Documented treatment: pre-vaccination baseline after standard-of-care therapy. This clone came up once. Per the germline V gene, CDR1 is SGHAT and CDR2 is FQNNGV. V dropped 5 bases and J dropped 0 bases, with 10 bases sitting between them. The length of the CDR3 is 15 residues. The rearrangement joins TRBV11-2 to TRBJ1-4; D is uncertain. Material: PBMCs, obtained from a glioma patient treated with radiotherapy, temozolomide or both. The receptor's source is a man in his forties or fifties with glioma. The DNA for the CDR3 is TGTGCCAGCAGCCCCTTCGGGGCAACTAATGAAAAACTGTTTTTT. Its translation: CASSPFGATNEKLFF.